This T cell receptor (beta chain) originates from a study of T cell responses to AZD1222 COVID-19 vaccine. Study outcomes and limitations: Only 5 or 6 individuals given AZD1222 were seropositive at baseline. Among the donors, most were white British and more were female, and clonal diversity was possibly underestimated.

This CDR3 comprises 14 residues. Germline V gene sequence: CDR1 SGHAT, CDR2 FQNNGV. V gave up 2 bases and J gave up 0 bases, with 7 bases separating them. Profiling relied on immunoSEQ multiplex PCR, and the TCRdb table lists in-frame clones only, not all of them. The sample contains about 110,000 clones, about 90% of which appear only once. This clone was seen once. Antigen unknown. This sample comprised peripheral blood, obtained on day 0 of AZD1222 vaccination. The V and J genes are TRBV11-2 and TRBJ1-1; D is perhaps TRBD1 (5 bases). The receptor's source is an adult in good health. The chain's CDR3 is CASSLSGLNTEAFF. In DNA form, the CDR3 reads TGTGCCAGCAGCTTATCAGGGTTGAACACTGAAGCTTTCTTT.